The T cell receptor (beta chain) under discussion was sequenced for a study of T cells after yellow fever vaccination. Germline CDR1 reads ENHRY; CDR2 reads SYGVKD. This CDR3 is built from 19 residues. The ends lost 0 bases at V and 0 bases at J; junction bases unmatched: 11. As for this clonotype: The antigen is not known.

Template switching by 5'RACE produced TCR cDNA, adding a universal primer site and UMIs. TCRdb independently ran MiXCR on the 5' RACE reads; one entry per CDR3 protein. The table records a few hundred thousand distinct CDR3 sequences, about 19% of them present only once. General study findings and limits: Just a small share of clonotypes turned up in the CD4 compartment as well as the CD8 compartment.

J is TRBJ2-4 and V is TRBV10-3; 7 bases map to TRBD1. Sequencing used PBMCs, obtained 15 days after the yellow fever booster vaccination. The clonotype comes from a man aged 25-45 years who received the YFV17D yellow fever vaccine. The CDR3 DNA reads as TGTGCCATCAGTGAGTCCTTGGCGACAGGGACCCTAGCCAAAAACATTCAGTACTTC. Translation gives CAISESLATGTLAKNIQYF.